Listed below are T cell receptor beta chains from one sample, sequenced in a study of CD8 T cells in Susac syndrome. TCRdb ran MiXCR on the immunoSEQ multiplex PCR reads and lists one entry per CDR3 protein. The sample shows under 350,000 distinct CDR3 sequences, around 92% of them seen only once. The material sequenced was CD4+ T cells from PBMCs. These receptors all stem from a human donor with multiple sclerosis. Both conserved end residues are part of each CDR3. Each record gives: D gene, J gene, clone size, V gene, CDR3 DNA, CDR3 protein. A D gene is named only where the DNA matches it firmly. Not all rows give a size; the values are once, few, many and, for expanded clones, a class.

d_call: TRBD2; j_call: TRBJ2-3; clone_size: -; v_call: TRBV29-1; cdr3_nt: TGCAGCGTTGATATTAGCGGGACCACAGATACGCAGTATTTT; cdr3_aa: CSVDISGTTDTQYF
d_call: -; j_call: TRBJ2-3; clone_size: -; v_call: TRBV19; cdr3_nt: TGTGCCAGTAGTTGGGGCAGGGGATCGGATACGCAGTATTTT; cdr3_aa: CASSWGRGSDTQYF
d_call: TRBD2; j_call: TRBJ2-1; clone_size: -; v_call: TRBV2; cdr3_nt: TGTGCCAGCAGCCGTAGCGGGAGGGCCGATGAGCAGTTCTTC; cdr3_aa: CASSRSGRADEQFF
d_call: TRBD1; j_call: TRBJ1-6; clone_size: -; v_call: TRBV18; cdr3_nt: TGTGCCAGCTCACCACGGACAGGTCAAGACCCAAATTCACCCCTCCACTTT; cdr3_aa: CASSPRTGQDPNSPLHF
d_call: TRBD1; j_call: TRBJ2-2; clone_size: -; v_call: TRBV29-1; cdr3_nt: TGCAGCGTTGCCTTCTTAACAGGGGCTCTTCTAGGTGGCGGGGAGCTGTTTTTT; cdr3_aa: CSVAFLTGALLGGGELFF
d_call: -; j_call: TRBJ2-7; clone_size: -; v_call: TRBV20-1; cdr3_nt: TGCAGTGCTAGACCAATAAGGGGGGCCGACGAGCAGTACTTC; cdr3_aa: CSARPIRGADEQYF
d_call: -; j_call: TRBJ2-3; clone_size: once; v_call: TRBV4-3; cdr3_nt: TGCGCCAGCAGCCTCCGGACTCGTTCTCCAGATACGCAGTATTTT; cdr3_aa: CASSLRTRSPDTQYF
d_call: -; j_call: TRBJ2-5; clone_size: once; v_call: TRBV7-3; cdr3_nt: TGTGCCAGCAGCTTAAACGCCCTGGAGACCCAGTACTTC; cdr3_aa: CASSLNALETQYF
d_call: -; j_call: TRBJ2-5; clone_size: -; v_call: TRBV5-6; cdr3_nt: TGTGCCAGCAGCTCTACAGGGTTCAGAGAGACCCAGTACTTC; cdr3_aa: CASSSTGFRETQYF
d_call: -; j_call: TRBJ2-3; clone_size: -; v_call: TRBV29-1; cdr3_nt: TGCAGCCTCTCGAGCGGCACAGATACGCAGTATTTT; cdr3_aa: CSLSSGTDTQYF
d_call: TRBD1; j_call: TRBJ2-5; clone_size: -; v_call: TRBV3-1; cdr3_nt: TGTGCCAGCAGATACAGGGGGGAGCAAGAGACCCAGTACTTC; cdr3_aa: CASRYRGEQETQYF
d_call: -; j_call: TRBJ2-4; clone_size: once; v_call: TRBV4-3; cdr3_nt: TGCGCCAGCAGCTACCATAGCGGCCGGGGTAAAAACATTCAGTACTTC; cdr3_aa: CASSYHSGRGKNIQYF
d_call: TRBD1; j_call: TRBJ1-4; clone_size: -; v_call: TRBV7-9; cdr3_nt: TGTGCCAGCAGCCAGCAGGGGGCGGGTGAAAAACTGTTTTTT; cdr3_aa: CASSQQGAGEKLFF
d_call: TRBD1; j_call: TRBJ2-4; clone_size: few; v_call: TRBV4-3; cdr3_nt: TGCGCCAGCAGCCAGGACTACCGGGACAGGGTCTACCATCAGTACTTC; cdr3_aa: CASSQDYRDRVYHQYF
d_call: TRBD2; j_call: TRBJ2-1; clone_size: -; v_call: TRBV7-3; cdr3_nt: TGTGCCAGCAGCCCTGGCGGGGGATTTAATGAGCAGTTCTTC; cdr3_aa: CASSPGGGFNEQFF
d_call: -; j_call: TRBJ2-1; clone_size: -; v_call: TRBV6-5; cdr3_nt: TGTGCCAGCAGTTACTTACCGATCGCTCGAACACTATACAATGAGCAGTTCTTC; cdr3_aa: CASSYLPIARTLYNEQFF
d_call: -; j_call: TRBJ2-3; clone_size: -; v_call: TRBV19; cdr3_nt: TGTGCCAGTAGTGACACTACCACGTTGGATACGCAGTATTTT; cdr3_aa: CASSDTTTLDTQYF
d_call: TRBD1; j_call: TRBJ2-6; clone_size: -; v_call: TRBV5-6; cdr3_nt: TGTGCCAGCAGCTGGACAGGTTACTCTGGGGCCAACGTCCTGACTTTC; cdr3_aa: CASSWTGYSGANVLTF
d_call: TRBD2; j_call: TRBJ2-1; clone_size: -; v_call: TRBV6-2/TRBV6-3; cdr3_nt: TGTGCCAGCAGTTACTTAGCGGGGGGCTACAATGAGCAGTTCTTC; cdr3_aa: CASSYLAGGYNEQFF
d_call: -; j_call: TRBJ1-4; clone_size: -; v_call: TRBV7-8; cdr3_nt: TGTGCCAGCAGCTCGGCCGGTAGGCGAGGTGAAAAACTGTTTTTT; cdr3_aa: CASSSAGRRGEKLFF
d_call: TRBD1; j_call: TRBJ1-1; clone_size: -; v_call: TRBV3-1; cdr3_nt: TGTGCCAGCAGCCAAGATCCACAGGGGGGGGCTGAAGCTTTCTTT; cdr3_aa: CASSQDPQGGAEAFF
d_call: TRBD1; j_call: TRBJ1-4; clone_size: -; v_call: TRBV15; cdr3_nt: TGTGCCACCAGCAGGGACAGGGATATTAATGAAAAACTGTTTTTT; cdr3_aa: CATSRDRDINEKLFF
d_call: TRBD1; j_call: TRBJ2-1; clone_size: -; v_call: TRBV20-1; cdr3_nt: TGCAGTGCTAGTGGGACAGGCAAGAAATGGAATTACAATGAGCAGTTCTTC; cdr3_aa: CSASGTGKKWNYNEQFF
d_call: -; j_call: TRBJ2-5; clone_size: -; v_call: TRBV6-6; cdr3_nt: TGTGCCAGCAGCCGCCAATGGGGCGAGACCCAGTACTTC; cdr3_aa: CASSRQWGETQYF
d_call: -; j_call: TRBJ1-5; clone_size: -; v_call: TRBV4-2; cdr3_nt: TGTGCCAGCAGCCTGATCACCTCAGGGGTTAGCAATCAGCCCCAGCATTTT; cdr3_aa: CASSLITSGVSNQPQHF
d_call: -; j_call: TRBJ2-7; clone_size: -; v_call: TRBV14; cdr3_nt: TGTGCCAGCAGCCAAGATATCTCCCGGCCCTCCTACGAGCAGTACTTC; cdr3_aa: CASSQDISRPSYEQYF
d_call: -; j_call: TRBJ1-1; clone_size: -; v_call: TRBV12-3/TRBV12-4; cdr3_nt: TGTGCCAGCAGTTTGGCGCGTGACACTGAAGCTTTCTTT; cdr3_aa: CASSLARDTEAFF
d_call: -; j_call: TRBJ1-2; clone_size: -; v_call: TRBV6-5; cdr3_nt: TGTGCCAGCAGTTACGGCGGGTCAAACTATGGCTACACCTTC; cdr3_aa: CASSYGGSNYGYTF
d_call: -; j_call: TRBJ1-2; clone_size: -; v_call: TRBV4-3; cdr3_nt: TGCGCCAGCAGCCCCACTCTCACACCCTTTGGCTACACCTTC; cdr3_aa: CASSPTLTPFGYTF
d_call: -; j_call: TRBJ2-3; clone_size: -; v_call: TRBV4-3; cdr3_nt: TGCGCCAGCAGCCAAGATGGACGGCTCACCACAGATACGCAGTATTTT; cdr3_aa: CASSQDGRLTTDTQYF
d_call: -; j_call: TRBJ1-4; clone_size: -; v_call: TRBV11-2; cdr3_nt: TGTGCCAGCAGCTTAGTTTCGGGTTTTAATGAAAAACTGTTTTTT; cdr3_aa: CASSLVSGFNEKLFF
d_call: -; j_call: TRBJ1-5; clone_size: -; v_call: TRBV6-2/TRBV6-3; cdr3_nt: TGTGCCAGCAGTTACTCGAGGCAAGACAATCAGCCCCAGCATTTT; cdr3_aa: CASSYSRQDNQPQHF
d_call: -; j_call: TRBJ1-5; clone_size: -; v_call: TRBV20-1; cdr3_nt: TGCAGTGCGCCCTCCCCTCGGGGAGAAGGTCAGCCCCAGCATTTT; cdr3_aa: CSAPSPRGEGQPQHF
d_call: -; j_call: TRBJ2-5; clone_size: once; v_call: TRBV30; cdr3_nt: TGTGCCTGGAGGGGTATAAGGTTGGGGTACCAAGAGACCCAGTACTTC; cdr3_aa: CAWRGIRLGYQETQYF
d_call: TRBD2; j_call: TRBJ2-1; clone_size: -; v_call: TRBV5-4; cdr3_nt: TGTGCCAGCAGCCCCGGACTAGCGGGAGGGCCCAACAATGAGCAGTTCTTC; cdr3_aa: CASSPGLAGGPNNEQFF
d_call: -; j_call: TRBJ2-1; clone_size: -; v_call: TRBV5-1; cdr3_nt: TGCGCCAGCAGCTTGGTGAGGGTTGGGAGCTCCTACAATGAGCAGTTCTTC; cdr3_aa: CASSLVRVGSSYNEQFF
d_call: TRBD1; j_call: TRBJ1-2; clone_size: -; v_call: TRBV15; cdr3_nt: TGTGCCACCAGCAGTCGGGACAGGGGGATTTATGGCTACACCTTC; cdr3_aa: CATSSRDRGIYGYTF
d_call: -; j_call: TRBJ2-1; clone_size: -; v_call: TRBV5-4; cdr3_nt: TGTGCCAGCAGCTTGGCAGGAAGCAATGAGCAGTTCTTC; cdr3_aa: CASSLAGSNEQFF
d_call: TRBD2; j_call: TRBJ2-7; clone_size: -; v_call: TRBV5-1; cdr3_nt: TGCGCCAGCAGCTTGTCGGAGGGGAGGGTATATGAGCAGTACTTC; cdr3_aa: CASSLSEGRVYEQYF
d_call: -; j_call: TRBJ2-7; clone_size: few; v_call: TRBV7-8; cdr3_nt: TGTGCCAGCAGCTTTTCTGGCGGAGCCTACGAGCAGTACTTC; cdr3_aa: CASSFSGGAYEQYF
d_call: -; j_call: TRBJ1-4; clone_size: -; v_call: TRBV5-6; cdr3_nt: TGTGCCAGCAGCTTGTATCCCGGGACAGAAAAACTGTTTTTT; cdr3_aa: CASSLYPGTEKLFF
d_call: -; j_call: TRBJ1-6; clone_size: -; v_call: TRBV5-1; cdr3_nt: TGCGCCAGCAGCTTGGTAGGGGGAGATAATTCACCCCTCCACTTT; cdr3_aa: CASSLVGGDNSPLHF
d_call: TRBD2; j_call: TRBJ2-7; clone_size: -; v_call: TRBV7-2; cdr3_nt: TGTGCCAGCAGCCTCCAGCGGGAGGTCTCCCCCTACGAGCAGTACTTC; cdr3_aa: CASSLQREVSPYEQYF
d_call: TRBD2; j_call: TRBJ2-7; clone_size: -; v_call: TRBV29-1; cdr3_nt: TGCAGCGCTACCGGACTAGCGGCCCCAAAAGGGGTGTACGAGCAGTACTTC; cdr3_aa: CSATGLAAPKGVYEQYF
d_call: -; j_call: TRBJ1-2; clone_size: -; v_call: TRBV7-2; cdr3_nt: TGTGCCAGCAGCTTCGGGGGGGGAACAGTTGGCTACACCTTC; cdr3_aa: CASSFGGGTVGYTF
d_call: TRBD1; j_call: TRBJ1-5; clone_size: -; v_call: TRBV5-1; cdr3_nt: TGCGCCAGCAGCTTAGGAGGGACAGGGACTCAGCCCCAGCATTTT; cdr3_aa: CASSLGGTGTQPQHF
d_call: -; j_call: TRBJ1-1; clone_size: -; v_call: TRBV6-2/TRBV6-3; cdr3_nt: TGTGCCAGCACCAGACCCGGACAGTTCACTGAAGCTTTCTTT; cdr3_aa: CASTRPGQFTEAFF
d_call: -; j_call: TRBJ2-1; clone_size: -; v_call: TRBV5-6; cdr3_nt: TGTGCCAGCAGCTTGGAGGTTCTTGACTACAATGAGCAGTTCTTC; cdr3_aa: CASSLEVLDYNEQFF
d_call: -; j_call: TRBJ2-7; clone_size: few; v_call: TRBV30; cdr3_nt: TGTGCCTGGGAGGGAGGATTTCAGGGTCTCTACGAGCAGTACTTC; cdr3_aa: CAWEGGFQGLYEQYF
d_call: -; j_call: TRBJ2-1; clone_size: -; v_call: TRBV3-1; cdr3_nt: TGTGCCAGCAGCCAAGATACGAGGGTTACAGCTCGGCATGAGCAGTTCTTC; cdr3_aa: CASSQDTRVTARHEQFF
d_call: -; j_call: TRBJ1-2; clone_size: -; v_call: TRBV5-1; cdr3_nt: TGCGCCAGCAGCTTGGGGACGGGCTCCTATGGCTACACCTTC; cdr3_aa: CASSLGTGSYGYTF
d_call: TRBD1; j_call: TRBJ2-2; clone_size: -; v_call: TRBV6-6; cdr3_nt: TGTGCCAGCACCCAAGGGGGTACAGGGGCCGGGGAGCTGTTTTTT; cdr3_aa: CASTQGGTGAGELFF
d_call: TRBD1; j_call: TRBJ2-7; clone_size: -; v_call: TRBV5-1; cdr3_nt: TGCGCCAGCAGCTTGGGGGGACAGGGGGTCGAGGAGCAGTACTTC; cdr3_aa: CASSLGGQGVEEQYF
d_call: -; j_call: TRBJ2-6; clone_size: -; v_call: TRBV27; cdr3_nt: TGTGCCAGCAGAGCTGGGGCCAACGTCCTGACTTTC; cdr3_aa: CASRAGANVLTF
d_call: -; j_call: TRBJ1-6; clone_size: -; v_call: TRBV4-1; cdr3_nt: TGCGCCAGCAGCCAAGTGGCCGGTCTCCTCCACTTT; cdr3_aa: CASSQVAGLLHF
d_call: -; j_call: TRBJ1-1; clone_size: -; v_call: TRBV4-2; cdr3_nt: TGTGCCAGCAGCCGGGGGCCGGAAGCCTCGAACACTGAAGCTTTCTTT; cdr3_aa: CASSRGPEASNTEAFF
d_call: TRBD1; j_call: TRBJ1-1; clone_size: -; v_call: TRBV9; cdr3_nt: TGTGCCAGCAGCGTAGAGCAGGGGGCAATCAGTGAAGCTTTCTTT; cdr3_aa: CASSVEQGAISEAFF
d_call: -; j_call: TRBJ2-1; clone_size: -; v_call: TRBV27; cdr3_nt: TGTGCCAGCAAAGATTGGGTGATCGATGAGCAGTTCTTC; cdr3_aa: CASKDWVIDEQFF
d_call: -; j_call: TRBJ2-1; clone_size: -; v_call: TRBV11-2; cdr3_nt: TGTGCCAGCAGCTTAGATACTGGTGGGAAGCAGTTCTTC; cdr3_aa: CASSLDTGGKQFF